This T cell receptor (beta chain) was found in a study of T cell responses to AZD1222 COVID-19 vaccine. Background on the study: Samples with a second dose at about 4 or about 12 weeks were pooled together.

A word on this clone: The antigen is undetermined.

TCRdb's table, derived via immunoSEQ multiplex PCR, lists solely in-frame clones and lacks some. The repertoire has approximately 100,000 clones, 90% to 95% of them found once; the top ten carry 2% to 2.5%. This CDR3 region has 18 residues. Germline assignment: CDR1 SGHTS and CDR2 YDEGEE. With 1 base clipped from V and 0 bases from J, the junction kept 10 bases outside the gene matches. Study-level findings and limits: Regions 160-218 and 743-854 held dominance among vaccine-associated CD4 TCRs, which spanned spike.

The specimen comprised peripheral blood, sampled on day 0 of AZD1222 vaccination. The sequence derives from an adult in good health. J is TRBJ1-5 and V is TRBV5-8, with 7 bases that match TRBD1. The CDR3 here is CASSLSGQRSYSNQPQHF. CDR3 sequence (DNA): TGTGCCAGCAGCTTGTCGGGACAGCGAAGCTATAGCAATCAGCCCCAGCATTTT.